This T cell receptor beta chain was documented in a study of CD4 T cells in relation to SARS-CoV-2 and coronaviruses. Note on this clone: Its target is not known.

Germline V gives CDR1 SNHLY, CDR2 FYNNEI. J was trimmed by 6 bases and V by 4 bases; bases with no gene match: 4. The CDR3 loop spans 14 amino acids. CD4+ T cells from unexposed donors were obtained before the COVID-19 pandemic (2011-2018). CD4+ T cells were isolated from the cells after 10 days of culture. Using immunoSEQ multiplex PCR, the repertoire was profiled, and TCRdb retains in-frame clones only, with some absent. The table lists around 20,000 clones, over 70% of them singletons, with 20% to 25% in the top ten. The material sequenced was CD4+ T cells from PBMCs, cultured in vitro. The chain carries TRBV2 and TRBJ1-2, with TRBD1 matching over 11 bases. The sequence was collected from a human donor in good health. CDR3 sequence reads: CASSGTGGWDGYTF. The CDR3 DNA sequence: TGTGCCAGCAGTGGGACAGGGGGCTGGGATGGCTACACCTTC.